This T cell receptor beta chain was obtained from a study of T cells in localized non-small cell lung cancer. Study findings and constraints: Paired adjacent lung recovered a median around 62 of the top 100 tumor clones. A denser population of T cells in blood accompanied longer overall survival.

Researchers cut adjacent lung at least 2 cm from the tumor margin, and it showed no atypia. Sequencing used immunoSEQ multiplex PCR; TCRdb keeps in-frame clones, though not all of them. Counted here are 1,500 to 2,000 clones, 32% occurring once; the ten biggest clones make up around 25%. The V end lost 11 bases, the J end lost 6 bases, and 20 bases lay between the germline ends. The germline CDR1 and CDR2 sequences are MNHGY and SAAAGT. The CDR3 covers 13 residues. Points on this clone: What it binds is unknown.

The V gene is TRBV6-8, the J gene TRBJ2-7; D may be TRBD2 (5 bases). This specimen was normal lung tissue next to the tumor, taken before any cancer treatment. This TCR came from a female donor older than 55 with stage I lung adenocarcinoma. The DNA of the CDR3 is TGTGCCGCAGCAAGGACGGGATCCAGCGAGCAGTACTTC. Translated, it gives CAAARTGSSEQYF.